This TCR beta chain appears in the sequencing data of a study of ipilimumab plus nivolumab after autologous stem cell transplantation. The repertoire was sequenced with immunoSEQ multiplex PCR; TCRdb's copy has only in-frame clones and lacks some. In the table there are 15,000 to 20,000 clones, roughly four fifths of which are singletons. This CDR3 spans 14 amino acids. Germline-derived CDR1 and CDR2 are MNHNS and SASEGT. Trimming removed 4 bases at V and 10 bases at J, with 19 bases between. The TCR originated in a male donor with diffuse large B-cell lymphoma. V and J are TRBV6-1 and TRBJ2-5; TRBD2 might be the D (6 bases). The sequencing here drew on PBMCs, taken in a trial of ipilimumab plus nivolumab as post-transplant consolidation. This chain's CDR3 is CASSGTRGVVDQYF. The DNA for the CDR3 is TGTGCCAGCAGTGGGACCCGCGGGGTGGTGGACCAGTACTTC.